A single sample is the source of the 17 T cell receptor beta chains below, sequenced in a study of blood T cells in healthy people across ages. The authors ran a second PCR of about 7 to 11 cycles using a sample-barcoded 5' primer and a J-beta primer mix. TCRdb reprocessed the 5' RACE reads via MiXCR and lists one record per CDR3 protein. The sample lists roughly 550,000 distinct CDR3 sequences; less than 25% were seen once. These data also formed part of another study, on T cells of mothers and their children.

Sequenced input: blood. The receptors derive from a boy aged 5-17 years in good health.

This clonotype was counted only a few times. The CDR3 region is CASMAGGPWDTQYF. CDR3 bases: TGTGCCAGCATGGCGGGGGGGCCGTGGGATACGCAGTATTTT. This sequence joins TRBV6-6 and TRBJ2-3, with 9 bases that match TRBD2. Germline V gene data show CDR1 as MNHNY and CDR2 as SVGAGI (reference sequence). The CDR3 has 14 amino acids. J gave up 6 bases and V 7 bases, and 8 bases lay outside the gene matches.

This clonotype showed up many times. The V and J genes are TRBV28 and TRBJ1-3; D gene ambiguous. The V gene's germline CDR1 is MDHEN and CDR2 SYDVKM. The V and J ends lost 6 bases and 0 bases respectively, with 9 bases between them. The CDR3 contains 14 residues. The CDR3 here is CASSIGVSGNTIYF. CDR3 bases: TGTGCCAGCAGCATCGGGGTCTCTGGAAACACCATATATTTT.

This clonotype was seen more than once but under ten times. The DNA for the CDR3 is TGCGCCAGCAGCCAACCGACTAGCGGGCTTTACAATGAGCAGTTCTTC. It translates to CASSQPTSGLYNEQFF. The V gene is TRBV4-1, the J gene TRBJ2-5; 10 nucleotides align to TRBD2. The tail of the sequence fits TRBJ2-1 better, so the J call may be wrong. Germline CDR1 MGHRA, CDR2 YSYEKL. CDR3 length: 16 residues.

Only a few counts were recorded for this clonotype. This rearrangement joins TRBV7-2 to TRBJ2-5; 9 bases map to TRBD2. The closer fit of TRBJ2-7 to the DNA end suggests the J call may be wrong. This CDR3 is 16 amino acids long. Germline V CDR1 and CDR2: SGHTA, FQGNSA. The CDR3 DNA follows: TGTGCCAGCAGCCCCTTCCTTGCGGGAGGGCCCAACGAGCAGTACTTC. Its translation is CASSPFLAGGPNEQYF.

This clonotype has a handful of counts. The rearrangement joins TRBV6-1 to TRBJ1-4, with D perhaps matching TRBD1 (6 bases). CDR1 is MNHNS and CDR2 is SASEGT in the germline V gene. The CDR3 has 14 amino acids. V lost 5 bases and J 7 bases, leaving 14 bases between the germline ends. This CDR3 is CASSQYREGEKLFF. DNA of the CDR3: TGTGCCAGCAGTCAATACAGGGAAGGTGAAAAACTGTTTTTT.

The chain is built from TRBV7-2 and TRBJ2-7; a possible D gene is TRBD2 (6 bases). CDR3 size: 14 residues. The germline V and J ends were trimmed by 2 bases and 3 bases, with 11 bases remaining between them. Germline CDR1 reads SGHTA; CDR2 reads FQGNSA. In nucleotides, the CDR3 is TGTGCCAGCAGCTTAAGTGTGGGAGGCTACGAGCAGTACTTC. Translation: CASSLSVGGYEQYF.

Only a few counts were recorded for this clonotype. The chain uses TRBV29-1 and TRBJ1-1; the D is unclear. The CDR3 consists of 10 residues. Germline V lookup: CDR1 SQVTM, CDR2 ANQGSEA. Trimming shortened V by 3 bases and J by 7 bases, and 6 bases separated the two germline ends. CDR3 DNA: TGCAGCGTTGACAGGATTGAAGCTTTCTTT. The encoded protein is CSVDRIEAFF.

This clonotype was seen a handful of times. The chain employs TRBV7-2 and TRBJ1-5; D unresolved. The germline gives CDR1 SGHTA, CDR2 FQGNSA. The germline V and J ends were trimmed by 1 base and 0 bases, with 10 bases remaining between them. This CDR3 contains 16 residues. CDR3 DNA: TGTGCCAGCAGCTTAGAAGGGTTTTATAGCAATCAGCCCCAGCATTTT. Translation gives CASSLEGFYSNQPQHF.

Concerning this clonotype itself: This may be a read error: a much more frequent sequence differs by one nucleotide. The rearrangement links TRBV5-1 to TRBJ2-1, with TRBD1 matching over 9 bases. This CDR3 is built from 15 residues. Germline assignment: CDR1 SGHRS and CDR2 YFSETQ. The CDR3 loop reads CASSTGQGFYNQQFF. The CDR3 DNA is TGCGCCAGCAGCACGGGACAGGGCTTCTACAATCAGCAGTTCTTC.

This clonotype was seen a few times. As DNA, the CDR3 is TGTGCCAGCAGCCAAACAGGGGATTACACCGGGGAGCTGTTTTTT. The encoded protein is CASSQTGDYTGELFF. The chain has TRBV9 and TRBJ2-2; 7 bases match TRBD1. The V gene's germline CDR1 is SGDLS and CDR2 YYNGEE. The CDR3 has 15 amino acids. After removal of 4 bases from V and 3 bases from J, the junction contained 6 bases not matched to a gene.

This clonotype was found many times. The J gene is TRBJ2-2, the V gene TRBV14; 9 bases agree with TRBD2. Germline V gene sequence: CDR1 SGHDN, CDR2 FVKESK. This CDR3 comprises 15 residues. Losses at the gene ends were 1 base for V and 5 bases for J; bases not matched to a gene: 2. As DNA, the CDR3 is TGTGCCAGCAGCCAAGCTGGACTAGCGACCGGGGAGCTGTTTTTT. Its protein is CASSQAGLATGELFF.

The chain joins TRBV5-1 to TRBJ1-2; D is unclear. This CDR3 contains 14 residues. Germline CDR1 reads SGHRS; CDR2 reads YFSETQ. The V end was cut by 1 base, the J end by 8 bases, with 15 bases between. CDR3 DNA sequence: TGCGCCAGCAGCTTGTCTCTGGGTCTTGAAGGCTACACCTTC. Its protein is CASSLSLGLEGYTF.

The rearrangement links TRBV9 to TRBJ2-5, with unresolved D. Trimming stripped 3 bases from V and 3 bases from J, with 15 bases between. This CDR3 contains 15 residues. The germline CDR1 and CDR2 sequences are SGDLS and YYNGEE. CDR3 nucleotide sequence: TGTGCCAGCAGCGAAGACCCAAAGATTAAAGAGACCCAGTACTTC. The encoded protein is CASSEDPKIKETQYF.

At least ten counts were recorded for this clonotype. The chain is built from TRBV15 and TRBJ1-4, with 8 bases that match TRBD1. The V gene's germline CDR1 is LNHNV and CDR2 YYDKDF (reference sequence). This CDR3 contains 16 residues. Trimming took 5 bases from V and 6 from J; bases not matched to a gene: 11. CDR3 region: CATSFRTGMVDEKLFF. The CDR3 coding sequence is TGTGCCACCAGCTTCCGGACAGGGATGGTAGATGAAAAACTGTTTTTT.

This clonotype came up a few times. The CDR3 is CASRRDRSAYEQYF. The DNA of the CDR3 is TGTGCCAGCAGAAGGGACAGGAGCGCCTACGAGCAGTACTTC. J is TRBJ2-7 and V is TRBV7-9, with TRBD1 matching 8 bases. V trimming: 6 bases; J trimming: 2 bases; junction bases outside the gene matches: 6. The V gene's germline CDR1 is SEHNR and CDR2 FQNEAQ (reference sequence). This CDR3 region has 14 residues.

The chain uses TRBV12-3 or TRBV12-4 and TRBJ1-4; possibly TRBD1 for D (5 bases). CDR3 length: 15 residues. V lost 5 bases to trimming and J lost 0 bases, with 10 bases between them. CDR3: CASSPGGATNEKLFF. The CDR3 DNA reads TGTGCCAGCAGTCCGGGGGGGGCAACTAATGAAAAACTGTTTTTT.

J is TRBJ2-5 and V is TRBV7-9, with TRBD2 matching over 8 bases. The CDR3 totals 15 residues. Looked up from germline, CDR1 is SEHNR and CDR2 is FQNEAQ (reference sequence). V dropped 5 bases and J dropped 4; count of bases not matched to a gene: 9. DNA of the CDR3: TGTGCCAGCAGCGTCTCGGGAGGGCCTGGAGAGACCCAGTACTTC. Translating it yields CASSVSGGPGETQYF.